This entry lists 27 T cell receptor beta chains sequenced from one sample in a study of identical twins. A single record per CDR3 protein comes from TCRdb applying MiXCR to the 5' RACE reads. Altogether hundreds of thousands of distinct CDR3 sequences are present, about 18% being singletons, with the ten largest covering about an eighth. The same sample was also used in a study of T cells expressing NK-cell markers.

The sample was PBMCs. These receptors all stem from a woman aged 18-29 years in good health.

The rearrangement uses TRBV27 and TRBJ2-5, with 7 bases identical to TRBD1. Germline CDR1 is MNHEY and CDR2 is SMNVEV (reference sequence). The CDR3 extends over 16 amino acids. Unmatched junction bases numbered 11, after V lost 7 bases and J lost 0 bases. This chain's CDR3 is CASKITGARYQETQYF. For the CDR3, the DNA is TGTGCCAGCAAAATAACAGGGGCCCGCTACCAAGAGACCCAGTACTTC.

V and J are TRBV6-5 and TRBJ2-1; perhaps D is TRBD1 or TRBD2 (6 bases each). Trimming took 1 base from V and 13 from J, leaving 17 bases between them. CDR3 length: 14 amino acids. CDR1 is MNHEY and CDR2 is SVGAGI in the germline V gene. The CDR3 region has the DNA TGTGCCAGCAGTTACTTCGACGGGGGCTCCGGACAGTTCTTC. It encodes CASSYFDGGSGQFF.

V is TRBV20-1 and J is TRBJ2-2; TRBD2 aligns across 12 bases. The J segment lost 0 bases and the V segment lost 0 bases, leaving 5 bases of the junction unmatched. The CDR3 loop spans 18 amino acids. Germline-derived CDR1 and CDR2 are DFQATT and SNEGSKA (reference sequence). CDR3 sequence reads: CSARDRASGGANTGELFF. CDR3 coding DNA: TGCAGTGCTAGAGATCGGGCTAGCGGGGGGGCGAACACCGGGGAGCTGTTTTTT.

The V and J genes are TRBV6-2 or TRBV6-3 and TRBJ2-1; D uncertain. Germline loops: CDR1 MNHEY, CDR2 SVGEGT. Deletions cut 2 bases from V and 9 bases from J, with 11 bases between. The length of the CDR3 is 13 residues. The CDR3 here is CASSYLSWSEQFF. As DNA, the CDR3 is TGTGCCAGCAGTTACCTTAGTTGGAGTGAGCAGTTCTTC.

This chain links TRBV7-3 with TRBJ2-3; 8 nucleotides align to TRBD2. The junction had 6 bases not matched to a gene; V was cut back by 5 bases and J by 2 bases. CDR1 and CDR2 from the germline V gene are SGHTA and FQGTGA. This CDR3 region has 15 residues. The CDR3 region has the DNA TGTGCCAGCAGCCAAGCGGGGGAGCTCACAGATACGCAGTATTTT. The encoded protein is CASSQAGELTDTQYF.

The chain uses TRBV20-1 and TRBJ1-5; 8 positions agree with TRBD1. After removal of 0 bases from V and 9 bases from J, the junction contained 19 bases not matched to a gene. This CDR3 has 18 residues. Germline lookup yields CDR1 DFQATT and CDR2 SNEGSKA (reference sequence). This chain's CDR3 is CSARDQQGEVAGRWPQHF. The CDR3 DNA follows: TGCAGTGCTAGAGATCAACAGGGGGAGGTTGCAGGCAGGTGGCCCCAGCATTTT.

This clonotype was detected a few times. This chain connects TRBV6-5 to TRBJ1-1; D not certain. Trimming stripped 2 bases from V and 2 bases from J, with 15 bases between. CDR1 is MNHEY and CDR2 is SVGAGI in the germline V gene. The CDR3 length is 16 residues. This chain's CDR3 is CASSYLRSGKNTEAFF. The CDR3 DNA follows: TGTGCCAGCAGTTACCTTAGGTCCGGGAAAAACACTGAAGCTTTCTTT.

The CDR3 loop reads CASSLGRVGGSYNEQFF. As DNA, the CDR3 is TGTGCCAGCAGCTTAGGTCGTGTGGGGGGCTCCTACAATGAGCAGTTCTTC. The V gene is TRBV7-8, the J gene TRBJ2-1; possibly TRBD2 for D (6 bases). This CDR3 has 17 amino acids. The germline CDR1 and CDR2 sequences are SGHVS and FQNEAQ. Trimming left V 1 base short and J 0 bases short, with 13 bases between.

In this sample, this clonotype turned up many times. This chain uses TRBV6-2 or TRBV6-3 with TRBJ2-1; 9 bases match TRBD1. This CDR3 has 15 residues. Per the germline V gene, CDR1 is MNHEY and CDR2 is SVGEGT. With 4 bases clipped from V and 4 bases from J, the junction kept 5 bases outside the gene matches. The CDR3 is CASSLGTGPYNEQFF. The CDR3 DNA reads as TGTGCCAGCAGTTTAGGGACAGGGCCATACAATGAGCAGTTCTTC.

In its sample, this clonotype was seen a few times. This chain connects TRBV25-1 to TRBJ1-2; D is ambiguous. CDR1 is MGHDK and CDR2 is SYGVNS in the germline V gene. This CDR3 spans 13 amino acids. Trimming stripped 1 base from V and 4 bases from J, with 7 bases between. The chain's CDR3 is CASSESEGYGYTF. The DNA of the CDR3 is TGTGCCAGCAGTGAATCGGAGGGCTATGGCTACACCTTC.

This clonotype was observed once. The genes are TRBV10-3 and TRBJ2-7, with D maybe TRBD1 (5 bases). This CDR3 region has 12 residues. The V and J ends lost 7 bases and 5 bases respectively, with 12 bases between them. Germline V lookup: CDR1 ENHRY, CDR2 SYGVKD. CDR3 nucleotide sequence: TGTGCCATCATGCAGGGTACCCACGAGCAGTACTTC. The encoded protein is CAIMQGTHEQYF.

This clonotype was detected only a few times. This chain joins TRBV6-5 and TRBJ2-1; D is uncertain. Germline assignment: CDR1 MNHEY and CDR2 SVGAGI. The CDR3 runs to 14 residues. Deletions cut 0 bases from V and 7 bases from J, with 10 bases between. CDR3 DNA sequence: TGTGCCAGCAGTTACTCGCCCCGCTTTAATGAGCAGTTCTTC. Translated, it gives CASSYSPRFNEQFF.

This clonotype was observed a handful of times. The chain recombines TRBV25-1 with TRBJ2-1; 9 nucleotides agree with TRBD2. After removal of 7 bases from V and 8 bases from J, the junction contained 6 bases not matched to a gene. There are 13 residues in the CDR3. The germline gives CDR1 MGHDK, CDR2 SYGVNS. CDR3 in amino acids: CASTLAGFDEQFF. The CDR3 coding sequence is TGTGCCAGCACGCTAGCGGGGTTCGATGAGCAGTTCTTC.

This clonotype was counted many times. The CDR3: CAISDGSGGNTIYF. CDR3 nucleotides: TGTGCCATCAGTGACGGGAGCGGTGGAAACACCATATATTTT. The rearrangement joins TRBV10-3 to TRBJ1-3; no clear D gene. CDR1 and CDR2 from the germline V gene are ENHRY and SYGVKD. The ends were cut back, 3 bases at V and 3 bases at J, with 9 bases in the middle. The CDR3 has 14 amino acids.

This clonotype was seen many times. CDR3: CAITGGSGTGELFF. As DNA, the CDR3 is TGTGCCATCACGGGGGGCTCGGGGACCGGGGAGCTGTTTTTT. The chain carries TRBV10-3 and TRBJ2-2, with D perhaps matching TRBD2 (7 bases). The CDR3 runs to 14 residues. Trimming removed 7 bases from V and 5 bases from J, with 14 bases in between. CDR1 is ENHRY and CDR2 is SYGVKD in the germline V gene.

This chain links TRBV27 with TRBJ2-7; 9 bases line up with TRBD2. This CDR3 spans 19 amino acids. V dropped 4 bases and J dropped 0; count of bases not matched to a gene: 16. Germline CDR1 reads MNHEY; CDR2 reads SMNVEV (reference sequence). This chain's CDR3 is CASSYEPPLAGALSYEQYF. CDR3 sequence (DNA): TGTGCCAGCAGTTACGAGCCCCCATTAGCGGGGGCCCTCTCCTACGAGCAGTACTTC.

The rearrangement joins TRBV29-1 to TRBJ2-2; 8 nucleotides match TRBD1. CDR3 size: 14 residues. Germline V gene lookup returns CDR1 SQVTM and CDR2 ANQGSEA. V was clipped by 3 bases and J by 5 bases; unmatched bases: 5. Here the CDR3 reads CSVDGQGKTGELFF. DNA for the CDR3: TGCAGCGTTGACGGACAGGGAAAGACCGGGGAGCTGTTTTTT.

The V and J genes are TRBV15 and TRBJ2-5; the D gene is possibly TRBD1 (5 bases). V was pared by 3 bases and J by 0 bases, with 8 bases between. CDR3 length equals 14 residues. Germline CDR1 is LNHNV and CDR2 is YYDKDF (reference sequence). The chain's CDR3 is CATSRKTDQETQYF. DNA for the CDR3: TGTGCCACCAGCAGGAAGACAGACCAAGAGACCCAGTACTTC.

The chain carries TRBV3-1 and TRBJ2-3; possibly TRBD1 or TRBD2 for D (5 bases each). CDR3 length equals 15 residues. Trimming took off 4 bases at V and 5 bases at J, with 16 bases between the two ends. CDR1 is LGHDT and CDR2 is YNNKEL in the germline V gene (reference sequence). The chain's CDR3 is CASSPQWGKGDTQYF. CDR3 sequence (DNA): TGTGCCAGCAGCCCGCAGTGGGGGAAGGGAGATACGCAGTATTTT.

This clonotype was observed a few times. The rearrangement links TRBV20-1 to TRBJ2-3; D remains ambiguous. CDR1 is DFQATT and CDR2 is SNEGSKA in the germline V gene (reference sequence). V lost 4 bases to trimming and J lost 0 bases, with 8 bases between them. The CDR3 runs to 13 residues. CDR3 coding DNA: TGCAGTGCTAATCAGCCAAGCACAGATACGCAGTATTTT. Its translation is CSANQPSTDTQYF.

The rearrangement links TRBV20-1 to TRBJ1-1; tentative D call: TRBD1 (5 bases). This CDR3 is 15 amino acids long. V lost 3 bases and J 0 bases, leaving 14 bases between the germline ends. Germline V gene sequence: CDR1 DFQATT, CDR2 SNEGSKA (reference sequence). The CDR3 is CSARVQAALNTEAFF. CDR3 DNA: TGCAGTGCTAGGGTACAGGCCGCACTGAACACTGAAGCTTTCTTT.

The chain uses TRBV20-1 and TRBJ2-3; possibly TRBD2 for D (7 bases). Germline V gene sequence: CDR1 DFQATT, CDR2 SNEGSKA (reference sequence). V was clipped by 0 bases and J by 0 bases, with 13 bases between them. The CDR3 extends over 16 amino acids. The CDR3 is CSARDPGGQSTDTQYF. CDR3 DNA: TGCAGTGCTAGAGATCCGGGGGGCCAGAGCACAGATACGCAGTATTTT.

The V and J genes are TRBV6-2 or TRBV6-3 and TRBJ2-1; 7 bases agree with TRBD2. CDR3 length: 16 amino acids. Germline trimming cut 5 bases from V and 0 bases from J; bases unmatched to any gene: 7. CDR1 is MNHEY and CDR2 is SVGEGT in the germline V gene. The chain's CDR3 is CASSQRGGSSYNEQFF. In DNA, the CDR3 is TGTGCCAGCAGTCAGCGGGGTGGGAGCTCCTACAATGAGCAGTTCTTC.

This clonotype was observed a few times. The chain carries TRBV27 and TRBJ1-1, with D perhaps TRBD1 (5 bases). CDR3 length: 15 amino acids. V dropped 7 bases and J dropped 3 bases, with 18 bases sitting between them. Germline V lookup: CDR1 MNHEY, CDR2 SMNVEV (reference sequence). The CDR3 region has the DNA TGTGCCAGCATCGACACAGGCGTTCCTTACACTGAAGCTTTCTTT. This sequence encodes CASIDTGVPYTEAFF.

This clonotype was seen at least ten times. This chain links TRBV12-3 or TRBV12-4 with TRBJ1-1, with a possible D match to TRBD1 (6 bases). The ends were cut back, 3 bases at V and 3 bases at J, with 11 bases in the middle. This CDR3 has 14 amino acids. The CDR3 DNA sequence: TGTGCCAGCAGTTTGGACAGCCGGGACACTGAAGCTTTCTTT. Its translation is CASSLDSRDTEAFF.

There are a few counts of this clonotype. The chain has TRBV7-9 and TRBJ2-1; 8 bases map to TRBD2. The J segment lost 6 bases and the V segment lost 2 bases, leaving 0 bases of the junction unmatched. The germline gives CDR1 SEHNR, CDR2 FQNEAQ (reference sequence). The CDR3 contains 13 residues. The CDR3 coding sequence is TGTGCCAGCAGCTTACTAGCGGGCAATGAGCAGTTCTTC. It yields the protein CASSLLAGNEQFF.

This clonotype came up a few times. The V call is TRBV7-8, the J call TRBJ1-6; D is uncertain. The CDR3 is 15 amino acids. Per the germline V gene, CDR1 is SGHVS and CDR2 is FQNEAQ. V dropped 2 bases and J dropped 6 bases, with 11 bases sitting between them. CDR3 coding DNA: TGTGCCAGCAGCTTATGGACTTTTTCTAATTCACCCCTCCACTTT. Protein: CASSLWTFSNSPLHF.